This record concerns one T cell receptor beta chain sequence. This sample is part of a study of OX40 agonist ivuxolimab in advanced cancers. For the study at large: Patients assigned to dose escalation were diagnosed with hepatocellular carcinoma, melanoma, renal cell or head and neck cancer. The dose-escalation cohort was approximately 80% male, with a mean age of about 58 years, ranging about 20 to 85. Anti-PD-1, anti-PD-L1 or anti-CTLA-4 therapy given earlier was allowed, and over 35% had some.

TCRdb's copy holds only in-frame clones and misses some; the assay was immunoSEQ multiplex PCR. The profile shows roughly 15,000 clones, approximately 84% of them singletons. This CDR3 region has 15 residues. The junction had 2 bases not matched to a gene; V was cut back by 0 bases and J by 0 bases. The germline V gene encodes CDR1 GTSNPN and CDR2 SVGIG (reference sequence). The chain is built from TRBV30 and TRBJ2-1; 7 bases agree with TRBD2. This receptor was obtained from an adult with an advanced solid tumor such as melanoma, head and neck, liver or kidney cancer. Specimen: CD4+ or CD8+ T cells sorted from blood, collected in a trial of the OX40 agonist ivuxolimab. The CDR3 is CAWSVGGSSYNEQFF. The CDR3 DNA reads TGTGCCTGGAGTGTAGGCGGGAGCTCCTACAATGAGCAGTTCTTC.